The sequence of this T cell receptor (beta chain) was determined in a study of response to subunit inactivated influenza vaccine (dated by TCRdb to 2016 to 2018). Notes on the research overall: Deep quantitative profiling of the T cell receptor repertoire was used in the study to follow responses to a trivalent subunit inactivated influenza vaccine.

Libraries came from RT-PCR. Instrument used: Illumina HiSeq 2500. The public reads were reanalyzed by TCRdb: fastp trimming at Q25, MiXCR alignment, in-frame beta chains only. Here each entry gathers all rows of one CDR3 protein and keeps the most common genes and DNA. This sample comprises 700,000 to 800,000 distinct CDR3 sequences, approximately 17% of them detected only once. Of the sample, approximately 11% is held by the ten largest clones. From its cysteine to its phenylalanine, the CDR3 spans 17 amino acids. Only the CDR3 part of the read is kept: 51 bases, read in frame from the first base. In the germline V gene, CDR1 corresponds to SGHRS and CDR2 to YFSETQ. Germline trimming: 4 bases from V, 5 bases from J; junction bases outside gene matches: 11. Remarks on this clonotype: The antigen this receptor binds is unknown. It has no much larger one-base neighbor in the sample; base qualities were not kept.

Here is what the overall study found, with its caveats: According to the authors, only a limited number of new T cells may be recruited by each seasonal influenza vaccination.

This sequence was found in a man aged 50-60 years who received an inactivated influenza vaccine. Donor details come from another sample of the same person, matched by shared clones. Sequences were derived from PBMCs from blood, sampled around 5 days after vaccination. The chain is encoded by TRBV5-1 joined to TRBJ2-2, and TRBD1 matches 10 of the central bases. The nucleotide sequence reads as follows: TGCGCCAGCAGCACAAGCCGGGACAGGGGTCTAACCGGGGAGCTGTTTTTT. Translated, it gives CASSTSRDRGLTGELFF.